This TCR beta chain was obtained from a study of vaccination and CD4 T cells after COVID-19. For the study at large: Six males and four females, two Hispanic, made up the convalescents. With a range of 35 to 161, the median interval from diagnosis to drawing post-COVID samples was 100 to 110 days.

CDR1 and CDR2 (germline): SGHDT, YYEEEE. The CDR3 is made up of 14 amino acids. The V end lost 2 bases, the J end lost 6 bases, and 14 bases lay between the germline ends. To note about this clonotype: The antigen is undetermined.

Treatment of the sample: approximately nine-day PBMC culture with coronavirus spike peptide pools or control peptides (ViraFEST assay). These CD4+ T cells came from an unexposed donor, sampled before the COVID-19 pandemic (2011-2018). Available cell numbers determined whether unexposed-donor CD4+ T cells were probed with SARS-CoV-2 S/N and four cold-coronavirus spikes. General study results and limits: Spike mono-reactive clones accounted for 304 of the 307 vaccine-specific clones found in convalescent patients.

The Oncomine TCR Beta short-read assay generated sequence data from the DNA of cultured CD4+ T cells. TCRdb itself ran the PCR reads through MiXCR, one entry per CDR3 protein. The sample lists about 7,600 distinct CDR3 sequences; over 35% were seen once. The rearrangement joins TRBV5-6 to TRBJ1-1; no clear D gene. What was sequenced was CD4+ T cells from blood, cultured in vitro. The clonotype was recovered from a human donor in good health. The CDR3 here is CASSFNERASEAFF. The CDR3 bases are TGTGCCAGCAGCTTTAATGAGAGGGCCTCTGAAGCTTTCTTT.